A single sample gave rise to the 10 T cell receptor beta chains below, sequenced in a study of blood T cell repertoires in COVID-19. Profiled with immunoSEQ multiplex PCR; TCRdb holds only in-frame clones, not every one. Among about 170,000 clones listed, approximately 89% were seen once. Sequencing was performed on PBMCs or T cells enriched from blood (not recorded which). The receptors here all came from a woman under 30 who had recovered from COVID-19.

V usage is TRBV5-1 and J usage is TRBJ1-2, with 9 bases fitting TRBD1. This CDR3 contains 16 residues. Per germline, CDR1 SGHRS and CDR2 YFSETQ. After removal of 5 bases from V and 4 bases from J, the junction contained 12 bases not matched to a gene. CDR3 protein: CASSGTGFLLGYGYTF. Written as DNA, the CDR3 is TGCGCCAGCAGTGGGACAGGGTTTCTTCTGGGCTATGGCTACACCTTC.

There are a few counts of this clone. The V gene is TRBV19, the J gene TRBJ1-6; TRBD1 matches at 10 bases. V shed 4 bases, J shed 7 bases, and the junction held 10 bases outside the gene matches. The CDR3 has 17 amino acids. Per germline, CDR1 LNHDA and CDR2 SQIVND (reference sequence). The CDR3 DNA reads TGTGCCAGTAGTACGGGGCGACAGGGGGCGAAGAATTCACCCCTCCACTTT. Its translation is CASSTGRQGAKNSPLHF.

V usage is TRBV7-8 and J usage is TRBJ2-7; 7 bases line up with TRBD1. J was trimmed by 4 bases and V by 1 base; bases with no gene match: 4. Germline loops: CDR1 SGHVS, CDR2 FQNEAQ. The CDR3 covers 14 residues. The CDR3 loop is CASSLDRGMYEQYF. In DNA form, the CDR3 reads TGTGCCAGCAGCTTAGACAGGGGAATGTACGAGCAGTACTTC.

The rearrangement uses TRBV5-1 and TRBJ2-1, with TRBD2 as a possible D gene (6 bases). This CDR3 has 16 residues. V gave up 1 base and J gave up 4 bases, with 15 bases separating them. The germline V gene has CDR1 SGHRS and CDR2 YFSETQ. The CDR3 nucleotides read TGCGCCAGCAGCTTGAGTCTCGGGAGTTCGTACAATGAGCAGTTCTTC. Its protein is CASSLSLGSSYNEQFF.

The chain employs TRBV10-3 and TRBJ1-2; 7 bases fit TRBD1. The germline gives CDR1 ENHRY, CDR2 SYGVKD. Trimming at V came to 7 bases and at J to 7 bases, leaving 12 bases not matched to a gene. This CDR3 region has 14 residues. The CDR3 protein is CAIKSGGQSAGYTF. The CDR3 DNA is TGTGCCATCAAGTCAGGGGGACAGTCCGCTGGCTACACCTTC.

The rearrangement uses TRBV27 and TRBJ1-1; D unclear. Looked up from germline, CDR1 is MNHEY and CDR2 is SMNVEV (reference sequence). Between the trimmed V and J ends, which lost 5 bases and 3 bases, there was a span of 13 bases. The CDR3 spans 14 residues. The CDR3 DNA reads as TGTGCCAGCAGTCCCCGGAGGGTAGACACTGAAGCTTTCTTT. Amino acids: CASSPRRVDTEAFF.

The V gene is TRBV9, the J gene TRBJ1-4; TRBD1 matches 9 bases. V lost 2 bases to trimming and J lost 7 bases; unmatched junction nucleotides: 6. CDR3 size: 15 residues. The germline gives CDR1 SGDLS, CDR2 YYNGEE. The CDR3 here is CASSVGTGLGEKLFF. For the CDR3, the DNA is TGTGCCAGCAGCGTCGGGACAGGGCTGGGTGAAAAACTGTTTTTT.

This clone was found once. The genes are TRBV7-9 and TRBJ2-1, with 9 positions matching TRBD2. CDR1 is SEHNR and CDR2 is FQNEAQ in the germline V gene (reference sequence). After removal of 5 bases from V and 2 bases from J, the junction contained 4 bases not matched to a gene. The CDR3 length is 15 residues. CDR3 nucleotide sequence: TGTGCCAGCAGCCCTTCTAGCGGGGCCTACAATGAGCAGTTCTTC. Translating it yields CASSPSSGAYNEQFF. Based on the CDR3 plus reference TRBV7-9 and TRBJ2-1, the full variable domain is DTGVSQNPRHKITKRGQNVTFRCDPISEHNRLYWYRQTLGQGPEFLTYFQNEAQLEKSRLLSDRFSAERPKGSFSTLEIQRTEQGDSAMYLCASSPSSGAYNEQFFGPGTRLTVL.

The chain links TRBV6-5 to TRBJ2-7; 9 positions agree with TRBD2. Trimming removed 6 bases from V and 2 bases from J; junction bases left unmatched: 8. The CDR3 spans 15 residues. In germline, CDR1 is MNHEY, CDR2 SVGAGI. The CDR3 DNA follows: TGTGCCAGCAGCCCGCTAGCGGGAACCGCCTACGAGCAGTACTTC. Its translation: CASSPLAGTAYEQYF.

The chain couples TRBV27 to TRBJ2-7; D is perhaps TRBD1 (6 bases). The CDR3 runs to 13 residues. Trimming cost V 2 bases and J 4 bases, with 9 bases left between them. Germline CDR1 is MNHEY and CDR2 is SMNVEV (reference sequence). The CDR3: CASSLHRAYEQYF. CDR3 DNA: TGTGCCAGCAGTTTACACAGGGCATACGAGCAGTACTTC.